This T cell receptor beta chain was documented in a study of cytomegalovirus exposure and HLA in healthy donors. Study-wide findings and caveats: Some segments of the V type, notably TRBV6-2 and TRBV6-3, were excluded as indistinguishable.

Germline loops: CDR1 SGHTA, CDR2 FQGNSA. This CDR3 has 14 residues. V gave up 4 bases and J gave up 2 bases, with 9 bases separating them. Comment on this clone: Its antigen remains unidentified.

The PCR ran on 60 Vbeta and 13 Jbeta primers. Repertoires were generated with immunoSEQ multiplex PCR, while TCRdb's copy carries only in-frame clones and drops some. This sample has 150,000 or so clones; approximately 80% occur once, and the top ten carry 9.5% to 15%. The sequenced sample consisted of PBMCs. The chain uses TRBV7-2 and TRBJ1-5; TRBD1 is a possible D gene (5 bases). This TCR derives from a man younger than 40 in good health and CMV-seropositive. The CDR3: CASSSGIGNQPQHF. Written as DNA, the CDR3 is TGTGCCAGCAGCTCAGGGATCGGCAATCAGCCCCAGCATTTT.